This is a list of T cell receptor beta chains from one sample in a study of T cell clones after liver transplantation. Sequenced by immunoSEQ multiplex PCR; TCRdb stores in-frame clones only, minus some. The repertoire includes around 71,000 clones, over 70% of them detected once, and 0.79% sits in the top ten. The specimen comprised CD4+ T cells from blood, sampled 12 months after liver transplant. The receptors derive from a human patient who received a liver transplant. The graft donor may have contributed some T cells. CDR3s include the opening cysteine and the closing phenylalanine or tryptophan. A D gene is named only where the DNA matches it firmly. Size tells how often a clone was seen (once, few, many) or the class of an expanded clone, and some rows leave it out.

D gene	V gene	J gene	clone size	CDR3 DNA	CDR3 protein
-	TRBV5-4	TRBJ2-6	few	TGTGCCAGCAGCTTGGGAAACTCTGGGGCCAACGTCCTGACTTTC	CASSLGNSGANVLTF
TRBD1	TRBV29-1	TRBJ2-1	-	TGCAGCGTGGTCCGGGACAGAGGCTACAATGAGCAGTTCTTC	CSVVRDRGYNEQFF
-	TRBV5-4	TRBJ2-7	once	TGTGCCAGCAGCTTAAGTTTAGGGAGGGGGGCCTACGAGCAGTACTTC	CASSLSLGRGAYEQYF
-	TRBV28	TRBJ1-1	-	TGTGCCAGCAGTTCCAGATCCTGGCTAAACACTGAAGCTTTCTTT	CASSSRSWLNTEAFF
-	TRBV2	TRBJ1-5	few	TGTGCCAGCAGTGTCGGGAATCAGCCCCAGCATTTT	CASSVGNQPQHF
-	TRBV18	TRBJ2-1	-	TGTGCCAGCTCACCAAGCCTGCGAAATGAGCAGTTCTTC	CASSPSLRNEQFF
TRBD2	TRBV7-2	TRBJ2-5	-	TGTGCCAGCAGCCCGAAAGGGGGACTAGTACGGTCGGAGACCCAGTACTTC	CASSPKGGLVRSETQYF
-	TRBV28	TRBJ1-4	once	TGTGCCAGCAGTTTATCATTTTCACTTGCGGGGATAGGGGGGAAGGAAAAACTGTTTTTT	CASSLSFSLAGIGGKEKLFF
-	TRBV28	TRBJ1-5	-	TGTGCCAGTGGTGGGGGGAGCAATCAGCCCCAGCATTTT	CASGGGSNQPQHF
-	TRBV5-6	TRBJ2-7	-	TGTGCCAGCAGCTTGGTTAGCCTCGTTGGAGGGGAGCAGTACTTC	CASSLVSLVGGEQYF
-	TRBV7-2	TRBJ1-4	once	TGTGCCAGCAGCTTAAGTCAGGGAGGGAGTGAAAAACTGTTTTTT	CASSLSQGGSEKLFF
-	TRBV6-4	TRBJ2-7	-	TGTGCCAGCAGCAGACTAGGCGAGCAGTACTTC	CASSRLGEQYF
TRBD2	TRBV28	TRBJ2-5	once	TGTGCTCCTCGAGTTCGTCTCAAGGGGCGGGAGGAAGAGACCCAGTACTTC	CAPRVRLKGREEETQYF
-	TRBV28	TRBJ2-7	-	TGTGCCAGCAGTTTACCCCCTTTGGCTCGATCCTACGAGCAGTACTTC	CASSLPPLARSYEQYF
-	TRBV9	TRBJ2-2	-	TGTGCCAGCAGCGCATCCCAGGGGCCCCCGAACACCGGGGAGCTGTTTTTT	CASSASQGPPNTGELFF
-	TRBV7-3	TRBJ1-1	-	TGTGCCAGCAGCTTACCACCGTTTAGCAGGGCTTTCTTT	CASSLPPFSRAFF
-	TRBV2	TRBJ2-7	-	TGTGCCAGCAGTGAATACAGAAGAGAGCAGTACTTC	CASSEYRREQYF
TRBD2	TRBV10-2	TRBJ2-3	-	TGCGCCAGCAGCACCGGACTAGCGGGAGGGCTGGATACGCAGTATTTT	CASSTGLAGGLDTQYF
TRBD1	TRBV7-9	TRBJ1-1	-	TGTGCCAGCAGCTCAGGGGGAGTGGGGAACACTGAAGCTTTCTTT	CASSSGGVGNTEAFF
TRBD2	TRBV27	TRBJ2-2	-	TGTGCCAGCAGGGCTAGCGGGCCCCAAGGGAACACCGGGGAGCTGTTTTTT	CASRASGPQGNTGELFF
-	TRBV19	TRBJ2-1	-	TGTGCCAGTAGTACTCAGGCATACAATGAGCAGTTCTTC	CASSTQAYNEQFF
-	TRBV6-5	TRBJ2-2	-	TGTGCCAGCAGCATAGAGGGGAACACCGGGGAGCTGTTTTTT	CASSIEGNTGELFF
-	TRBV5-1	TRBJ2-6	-	TGCGCCAGCTCCTTGGGACGGAATCAGTCTCCTGGGGCCAACGTCCTGACTTTC	CASSLGRNQSPGANVLTF
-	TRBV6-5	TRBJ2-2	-	TGTGCCAGCAGGAAGGCCGGGGAGCTGTTTTTT	CASRKAGELFF
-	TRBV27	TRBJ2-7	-	TGTGCCAGCAGTTACCGAACCGTCGGCGGCGAGCAGTACTTC	CASSYRTVGGEQYF
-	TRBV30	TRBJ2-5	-	TGTGCTCGAGACTCGGGGGGCGAGACCCAGTACTTC	CARDSGGETQYF
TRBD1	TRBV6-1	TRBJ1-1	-	TGTGCCAGCACCTTACAGGGGGCCACTGAAGCTTTCTTT	CASTLQGATEAFF
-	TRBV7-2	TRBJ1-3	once	TGTGCCAGCAGCATTACAGGGAGACCTCCTGGAAACACCATATATTTT	CASSITGRPPGNTIYF
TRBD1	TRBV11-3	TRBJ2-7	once	TGTGCCAGCAGCTTGAGACAGGGGCCTTCCTACGAGCAGTACTTC	CASSLRQGPSYEQYF
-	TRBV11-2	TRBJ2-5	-	TGTGCCAGCAGCTTAGATAACTACCAAGAGACCCAGTACTTC	CASSLDNYQETQYF